This T cell receptor (beta chain) was sequenced in a study of blood T cells in healthy people across ages (dated by TCRdb to the mid-2010s). Regarding the research as a whole: Template switching captured roughly one uniquely barcoded TCR beta cDNA molecule per two T cells in model experiments. The study analyzed two additional independent replicas of 1 million unique cDNA reads from the same blood draw for two donors, one aged 18 to 30 and one aged 80 or older. The study measured age-related changes in TCR beta repertoire diversity using deep sequencing normalized with unique cDNA molecular identifiers. Four age groups were formed from the donors: young (average about 17 years), middle-aged (approximately 39), aged (around 62) and long-lived (less than 85). Donors of different ages were randomly distributed across sequencing lanes to avoid experimental bias. What the research found in general, with its limitations: Observed TCR beta diversity per million T cells fell roughly linearly with age, and a significant reduction was already apparent by age about 38. The long-lived group showed more naive CD4+ T cells, fewer expanded clones and increased TCR diversity than the aged group, suggesting age selection. Because donor CMV infection status was unknown, age-related changes in expanded clonotypes were potentially confounded. Conclusive comparison of naive and antigen-experienced compartments was prevented by the profiling of bulk unsorted PBMCs. The percentage of naive T cells measured by flow cytometry correlated strongly with observed TCR beta diversity. Total diversity estimates from one million sequenced T cells were considered lower bounds and underestimates.

As to this clonotype: Its cognate antigen has yet to be identified. No quality values exist for individual bases; no much larger clone is one base distant.

Libraries were built with 5' RACE. Sequencing relied on an Illumina HiSeq 2500. A second PCR of roughly 6 to 11 cycles was performed with a sample-barcoded 5' primer and a J-beta primer mix. A template-switch 5' adaptor carrying 12 random nucleotides introduced a unique molecular identifier onto each TCR beta cDNA molecule. Each sample yielded at least 2.5 million CDR3-containing paired-end reads. First-strand cDNA synthesis was performed from all RNA using the Mint cDNA synthesis kit, with priming by a TRBC-specific oligonucleotide. Following uracil-DNA glycosylase treatment, all cDNA underwent a first 18-cycle PCR with the universal primers M1SS and BC2_uni_R. Under the source paper's analysis protocol: Normalization of each sample was performed by random selection of 1 million high-quality reads, each carrying a distinct molecular identifier. Instead of being binned into consensus sequences, reads with shared molecular identifiers were discarded. MiTCR, with a Q25 quality threshold and the strictest error-elimination algorithm, was used for CDR3 identification, clonotype clustering and error correction. Lower-bound total TCR beta diversity was estimated with a nonparametric unseen species model using Euler transformation. TCRdb took the public reads, trimmed them with fastp at Q25, ran MiXCR for clone calling and kept in-frame beta chains. Each CDR3 protein appears once, grouped with its most common genes and DNA. The V and J calls and clone size come from TCRdb's table, not from the authors' own analysis. The sample table lists approximately 730,000 distinct CDR3 sequences, approximately 55% of them with a count of one. Together, the top ten hold about two fifths of the sample.

CDR1 and CDR2 (DFQATT, SNEGSKA) derive from the germline V gene (reference sequence). The CDR3 contains 15 residues, cysteine and phenylalanine counted. Left in the record is the CDR3 DNA by itself, 45 bases read in frame from the first base. Germline trimming amounts to 7 bases on V and 7 bases on J, with 15 as the count of junction bases outside the gene matches. The donors were about 40 Caucasian individuals from Russia, aged roughly 6 to 100 years, who were systemically healthy. Each donor gave approximately 9.3 milliliters of peripheral blood, collected into EDTA-treated Vacutainer tubes. Ficoll-Paque density-gradient centrifugation was used to isolate PBMCs, with at least 6 million per sample. Total RNA was extracted from PBMCs with Trizol reagent, with at least 6 micrograms obtained per sample. For every donor, flow cytometry on a PBMC aliquot measured the percentage of naive CD45RAhigh/CD27high T cells.

The sequence came from a man older than 75 in good health. Recombination connected TRBV20-1 to TRBJ2-3; 9 middle bases align to TRBD1. Sequencing used blood. CDR3 sequence: CSVYQDRGVRYTQYF. In nucleotide form, the sequence is TGCAGTGTTTACCAGGACAGGGGTGTCCGCTATACGCAGTATTTT.